The source of this TCR beta chain is a study of blood T cell repertoires in COVID-19. Patients in Seattle were enrolled during active infection, then followed longitudinally. Germline-derived CDR1 and CDR2 are WSHSY and SAAADI. Trimming stripped 8 bases from V and 0 bases from J, with 10 bases between. The CDR3 has 13 residues. Repertoires were generated with immunoSEQ multiplex PCR, while TCRdb's copy carries only in-frame clones and drops some. Among fewer than 500,000 clones listed, 70% to 90% were seen once. The specimen sequenced was peripheral blood. The V call is TRBV10-2, the J call TRBJ1-1; TRBD1 might be the D (5 bases). This TCR derives from a man between 18 and 29 years old with COVID-19, enrolled during active disease. CDR3 bases: TGCGCCAGCTCCAGACAGATGAACACTGAAGCTTTCTTT. Encoded protein: CASSRQMNTEAFF.